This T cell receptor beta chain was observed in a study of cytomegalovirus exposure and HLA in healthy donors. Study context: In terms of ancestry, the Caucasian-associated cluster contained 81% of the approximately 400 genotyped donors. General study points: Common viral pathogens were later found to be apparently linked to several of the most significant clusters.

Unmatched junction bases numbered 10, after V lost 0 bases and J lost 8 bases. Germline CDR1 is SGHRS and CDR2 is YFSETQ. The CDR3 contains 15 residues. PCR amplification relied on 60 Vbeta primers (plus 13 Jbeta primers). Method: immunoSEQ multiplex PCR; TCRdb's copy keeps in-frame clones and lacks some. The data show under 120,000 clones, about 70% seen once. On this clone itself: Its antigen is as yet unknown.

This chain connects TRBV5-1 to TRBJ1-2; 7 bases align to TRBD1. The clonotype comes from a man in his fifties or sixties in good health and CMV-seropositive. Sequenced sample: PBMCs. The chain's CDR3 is CASSLDSRTGGGYTF. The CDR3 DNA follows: TGCGCCAGCAGCTTGGATTCCAGGACAGGAGGGGGCTACACCTTC. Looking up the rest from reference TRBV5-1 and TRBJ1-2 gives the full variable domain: KAGVTQTPRYLIKTRGQQVTLSCSPISGHRSVSWYQQTPGQGLQFLFEYFSETQRNKGNFPGRFSGRQFSNSRSEMNVSTLELGDSALYLCASSLDSRTGGGYTFGSGTRLTVV.